This T cell receptor beta chain was observed in a study of T cells in localized non-small cell lung cancer. Only in-frame clones appear in the TCRdb table, and some are missing; sequencing was by immunoSEQ multiplex PCR. The sample has more than 25,000 clones, roughly nine tenths seen once; the top ten hold under 6.5%. Findings and limits, study-wide: Heterogeneity within the tumor remains possible, as just one region underwent sequencing. An association was observed between higher blood T cell density and longer overall survival.

Comment on this clone: Its antigen is unknown.

The sequences come from PBMCs, collected before any cancer treatment. This clonotype was obtained from a man aged 40 to 70 with stage II lung adenocarcinoma.

CDR3 nucleotide sequence: TGTGCCAGCAGCCATAGCGGGAGTTTGAATACGCAGTATTTT. Amino acids: CASSHSGSLNTQYF. The chain couples TRBV7-3 to TRBJ2-3, with 9 bases matching TRBD2. V dropped 5 bases and J dropped 7; count of bases not matched to a gene: 7. CDR1 is SGHTA, CDR2 FQGTGA, per germline. The CDR3 sequence is 14 residues long.